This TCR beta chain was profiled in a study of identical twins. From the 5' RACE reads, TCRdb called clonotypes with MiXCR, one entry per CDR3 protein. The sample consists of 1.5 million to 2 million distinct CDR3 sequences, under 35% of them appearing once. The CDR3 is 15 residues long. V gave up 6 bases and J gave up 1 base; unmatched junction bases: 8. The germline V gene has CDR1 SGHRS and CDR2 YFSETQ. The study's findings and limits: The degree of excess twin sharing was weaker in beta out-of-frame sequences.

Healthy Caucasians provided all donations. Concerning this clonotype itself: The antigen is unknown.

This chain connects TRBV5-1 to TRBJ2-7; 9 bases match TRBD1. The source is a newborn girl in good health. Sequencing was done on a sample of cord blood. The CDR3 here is CASTLLQGASYEQYF. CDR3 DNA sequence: TGCGCCAGCACCCTTTTACAGGGGGCATCCTACGAGCAGTACTTC.